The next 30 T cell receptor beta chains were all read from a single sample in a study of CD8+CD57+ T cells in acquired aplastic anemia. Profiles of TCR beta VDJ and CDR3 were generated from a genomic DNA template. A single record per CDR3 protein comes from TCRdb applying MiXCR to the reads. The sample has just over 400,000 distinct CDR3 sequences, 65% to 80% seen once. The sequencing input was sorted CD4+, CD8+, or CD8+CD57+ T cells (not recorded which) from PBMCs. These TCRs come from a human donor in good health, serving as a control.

CDR3: CASSFDEPHLFF. The CDR3 nucleotides are TGCGCCAGCAGCTTTGACGAACCGCACCTTTTCTTT. The chain links TRBV5-1 to TRBJ1-1; D not certain. Germline V gene lookup returns CDR1 SGHRS and CDR2 YFSETQ. V was pared by 2 bases and J by 13 bases, with 15 bases between. This CDR3 region has 12 residues.

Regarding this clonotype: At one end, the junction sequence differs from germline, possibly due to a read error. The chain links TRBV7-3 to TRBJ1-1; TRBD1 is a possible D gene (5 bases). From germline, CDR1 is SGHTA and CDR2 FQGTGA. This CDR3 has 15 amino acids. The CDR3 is CASSQVCPGTTEAFF. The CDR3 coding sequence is TGCGCCAGCAGCCAAGTATGTCCGGGGACCACTGAAGCTTTCTTT.

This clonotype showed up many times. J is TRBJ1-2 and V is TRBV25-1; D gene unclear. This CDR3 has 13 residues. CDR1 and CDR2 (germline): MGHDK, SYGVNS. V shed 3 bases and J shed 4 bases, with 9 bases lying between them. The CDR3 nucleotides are TGTGCCAGCAGTGAGGAGAGTTTCTATGGCTACACCTTC. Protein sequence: CASSEESFYGYTF.

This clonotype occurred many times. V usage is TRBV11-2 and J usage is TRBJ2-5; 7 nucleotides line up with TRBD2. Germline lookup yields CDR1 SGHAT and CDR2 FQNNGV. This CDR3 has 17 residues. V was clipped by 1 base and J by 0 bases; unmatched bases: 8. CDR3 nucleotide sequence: TGTGCCAGCAGCTTAGGTTTGAGCGGGGCCAACCAAGAGACCCAGTACTTC. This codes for CASSLGLSGANQETQYF.

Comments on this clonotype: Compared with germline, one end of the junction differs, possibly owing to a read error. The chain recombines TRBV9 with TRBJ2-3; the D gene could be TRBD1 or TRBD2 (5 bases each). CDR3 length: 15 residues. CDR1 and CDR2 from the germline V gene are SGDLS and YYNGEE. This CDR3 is CASSFGHAGTDMQYF. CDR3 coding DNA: TGCGCCAGCAGCTTTGGACATGCGGGCACAGATATGCAGTATTTT. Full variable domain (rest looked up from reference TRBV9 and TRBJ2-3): DSGVTQTPKHLITATGQRVTLRCSPRSGDLSVYWYQQSLDQGLQFLIQYYNGEERAKGNILERFSAQQFPDLHSELNLSSLELGDSALYFCASSFGHAGTDMQYFGPGTRLTVL.

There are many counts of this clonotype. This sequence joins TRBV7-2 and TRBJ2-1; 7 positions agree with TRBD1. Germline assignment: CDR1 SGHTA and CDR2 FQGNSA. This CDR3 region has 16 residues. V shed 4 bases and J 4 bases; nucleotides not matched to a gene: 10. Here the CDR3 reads CASSSGGTVIYNEQFF. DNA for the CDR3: TGTGCCAGCAGCTCAGGTGGGACAGTAATTTACAATGAGCAGTTCTTC.

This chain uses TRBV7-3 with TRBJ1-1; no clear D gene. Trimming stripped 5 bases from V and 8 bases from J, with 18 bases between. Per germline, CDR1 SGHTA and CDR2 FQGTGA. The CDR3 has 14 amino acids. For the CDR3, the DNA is TGTGCCAGCAGCCGGGGAACGGGGAAAAAGGAAGCTTTCTTT. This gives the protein CASSRGTGKKEAFF.

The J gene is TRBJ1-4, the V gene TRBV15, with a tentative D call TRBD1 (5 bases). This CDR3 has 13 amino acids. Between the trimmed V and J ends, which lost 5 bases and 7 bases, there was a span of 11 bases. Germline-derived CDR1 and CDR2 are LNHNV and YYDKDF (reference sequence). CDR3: CATSGTGTEKLFF. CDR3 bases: TGTGCCACCAGCGGCACAGGCACTGAAAAACTGTTTTTT. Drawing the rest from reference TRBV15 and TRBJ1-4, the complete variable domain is DAMVIQNPRYQVTQFGKPVTLSCSQTLNHNVMYWYQQKSSQAPKLLFHYYDKDFNNEADTPDNFQSRRPNTSFCFLDIRSPGLGDTAMYLCATSGTGTEKLFFGSGTQLSVL.

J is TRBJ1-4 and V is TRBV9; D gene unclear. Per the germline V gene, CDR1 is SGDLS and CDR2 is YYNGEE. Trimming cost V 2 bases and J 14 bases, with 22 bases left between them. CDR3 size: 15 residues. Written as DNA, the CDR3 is TGTGCCAGCAGCGTCGTTGGGTCGGCCGGAAACATTCTGTTTTTT. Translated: CASSVVGSAGNILFF.

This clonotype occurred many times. Written as DNA, the CDR3 is TGTGCCAGTTTTTTAGGTGGCTACACCTTC. It translates to CASFLGGYTF. The V gene is TRBV19, the J gene TRBJ1-2; no reliable D call. Germline assignment: CDR1 LNHDA and CDR2 SQIVND (reference sequence). V dropped 8 bases and J dropped 7 bases, with 8 bases sitting between them. This CDR3 has 10 amino acids.

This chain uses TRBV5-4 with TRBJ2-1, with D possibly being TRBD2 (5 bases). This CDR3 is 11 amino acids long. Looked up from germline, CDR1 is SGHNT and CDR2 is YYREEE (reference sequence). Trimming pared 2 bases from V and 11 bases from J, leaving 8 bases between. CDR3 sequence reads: CASSFAGKQFF. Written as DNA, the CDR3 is TGTGCCAGCAGCTTTGCCGGGAAGCAGTTCTTC. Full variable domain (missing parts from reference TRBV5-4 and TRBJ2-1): ETGVTQSPTHLIKTRGQQVTLRCSSQSGHNTVSWYQQALGQGPQFIFQYYREEENGRGNFPPRFSGLQFPNYSSELNVNALELDDSALYLCASSFAGKQFFGPGTRLTVL.

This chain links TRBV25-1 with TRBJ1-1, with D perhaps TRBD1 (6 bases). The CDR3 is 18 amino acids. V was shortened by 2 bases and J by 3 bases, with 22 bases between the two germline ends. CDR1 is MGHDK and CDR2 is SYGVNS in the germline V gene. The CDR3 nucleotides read TGTGCCAGCAGTGAAAACGCCGGGACAAGAGTCGGCGACACTGAAGCTTTCTTT. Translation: CASSENAGTRVGDTEAFF.

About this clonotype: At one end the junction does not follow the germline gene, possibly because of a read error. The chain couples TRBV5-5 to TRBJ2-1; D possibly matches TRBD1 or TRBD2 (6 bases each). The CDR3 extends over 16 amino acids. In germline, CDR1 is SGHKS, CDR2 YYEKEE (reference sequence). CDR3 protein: CASSPFERGALNEQFF. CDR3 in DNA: TGCGCCAGCAGCCCCTTTGAGAGGGGGGCCCTAAATGAGCAGTTCTTC. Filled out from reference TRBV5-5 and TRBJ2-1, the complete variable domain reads DAGVTQSPTHLIKTRGQQVTLRCSPISGHKSVSWYQQVLGQGPQFIFQYYEKEERGRGNFPDRFSARQFPNYSSELNVNALLLGDSALYLCASSPFERGALNEQFFGPGTRLTVL.

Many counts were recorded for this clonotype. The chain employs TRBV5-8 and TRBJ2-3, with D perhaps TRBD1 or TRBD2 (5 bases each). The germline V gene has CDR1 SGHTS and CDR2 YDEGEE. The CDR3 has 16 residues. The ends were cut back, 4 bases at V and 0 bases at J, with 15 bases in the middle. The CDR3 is CASSPLPGTSTDTQYF. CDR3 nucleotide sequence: TGTGCCAGCAGCCCACTACCCGGGACCAGCACAGATACGCAGTATTTT.

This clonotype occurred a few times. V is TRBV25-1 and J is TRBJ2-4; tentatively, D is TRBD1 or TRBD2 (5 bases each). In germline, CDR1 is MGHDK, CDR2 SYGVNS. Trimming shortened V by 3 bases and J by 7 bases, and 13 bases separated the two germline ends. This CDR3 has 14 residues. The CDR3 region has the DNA TGTGCCAGCAGTGACGCCGGGACGGTCAACATTCAGTACTTC. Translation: CASSDAGTVNIQYF.

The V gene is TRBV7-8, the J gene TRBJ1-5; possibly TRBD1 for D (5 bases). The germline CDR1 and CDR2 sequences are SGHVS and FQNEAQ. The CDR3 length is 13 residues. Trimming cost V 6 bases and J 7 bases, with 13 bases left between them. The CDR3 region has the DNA TGTGCCAGCAGTGAGAGGGGCGGACAGCCCCAGCATTTT. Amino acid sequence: CASSERGGQPQHF.

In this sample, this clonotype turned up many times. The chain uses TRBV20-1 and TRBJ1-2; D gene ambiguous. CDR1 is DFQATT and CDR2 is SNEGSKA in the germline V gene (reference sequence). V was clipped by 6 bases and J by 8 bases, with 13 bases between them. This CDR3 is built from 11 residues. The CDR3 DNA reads TGCAGTGCGGAGCCCATAGGGGGCTACACCTTC. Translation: CSAEPIGGYTF.

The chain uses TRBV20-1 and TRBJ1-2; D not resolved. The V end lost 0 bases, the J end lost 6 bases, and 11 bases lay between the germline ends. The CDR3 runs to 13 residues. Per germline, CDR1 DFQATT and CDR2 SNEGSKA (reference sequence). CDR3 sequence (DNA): TGCAGTGCTAGAGACAGCATCGGTGATGGCTACACCTTC. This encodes CSARDSIGDGYTF.

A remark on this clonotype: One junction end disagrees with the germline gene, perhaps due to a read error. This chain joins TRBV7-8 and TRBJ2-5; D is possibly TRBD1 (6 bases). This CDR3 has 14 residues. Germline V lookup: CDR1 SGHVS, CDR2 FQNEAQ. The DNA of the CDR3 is TGTGCCAGCAGCGGATACAGGGCCGACACCGGGGAGCTGTTC. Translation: CASSGYRADTGELF. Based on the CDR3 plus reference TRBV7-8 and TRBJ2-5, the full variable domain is GAGVSQSPRYKVAKRGQDVALRCDPISGHVSLFWYQQALGQGPEFLTYFQNEAQLDKSGLPSDRFFAERPEGSVSTLKIQRTQQEDSAVYLCASSGYRADTGELFGPGTRLLVL.

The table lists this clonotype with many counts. The CDR3 bases are TGTGCCACTGAGGTTCGGGCGAACACTGAAGCTTTCTTT. It yields the protein CATEVRANTEAFF. This chain links TRBV19 with TRBJ1-1, with unresolved D. This CDR3 region has 13 residues. Germline lookup yields CDR1 LNHDA and CDR2 SQIVND (reference sequence). Trimming stripped 10 bases from V and 1 base from J, with 13 bases between.

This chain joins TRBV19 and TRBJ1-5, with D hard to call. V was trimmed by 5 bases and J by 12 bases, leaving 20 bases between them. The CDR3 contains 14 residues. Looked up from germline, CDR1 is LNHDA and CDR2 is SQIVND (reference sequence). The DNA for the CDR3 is TGTGCCAGTAGTTTCAGGCCTAGAGGTCAGAGCCAGCATTTT. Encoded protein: CASSFRPRGQSQHF.

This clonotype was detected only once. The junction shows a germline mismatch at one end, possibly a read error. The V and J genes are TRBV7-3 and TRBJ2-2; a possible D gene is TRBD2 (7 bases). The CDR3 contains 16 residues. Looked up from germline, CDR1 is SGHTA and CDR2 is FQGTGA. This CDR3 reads CASRGGRGPLSGGLFF. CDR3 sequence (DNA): TGTGCCAGCAGGGGGGGGCGGGGGCCTTTGTCCGGGGGGCTGTTTTTT.

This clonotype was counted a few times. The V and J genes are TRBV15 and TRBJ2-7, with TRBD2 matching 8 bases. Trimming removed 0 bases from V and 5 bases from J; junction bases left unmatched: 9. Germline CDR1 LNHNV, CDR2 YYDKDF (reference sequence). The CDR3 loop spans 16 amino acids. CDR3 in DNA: TGTGCCACCAGCAGAGAGGACGGGGGGGCATTTAACGAGCAGTACTTC. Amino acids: CATSREDGGAFNEQYF. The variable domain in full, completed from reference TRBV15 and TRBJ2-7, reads DAMVIQNPRYQVTQFGKPVTLSCSQTLNHNVMYWYQQKSSQAPKLLFHYYDKDFNNEADTPDNFQSRRPNTSFCFLDIRSPGLGDTAMYLCATSREDGGAFNEQYFGPGTRLTVT.

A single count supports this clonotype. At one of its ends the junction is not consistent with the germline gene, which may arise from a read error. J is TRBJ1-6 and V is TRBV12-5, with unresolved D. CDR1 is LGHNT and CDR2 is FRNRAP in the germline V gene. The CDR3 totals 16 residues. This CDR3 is CASGLTRSSYNSPLHF. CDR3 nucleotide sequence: TGTGCCAGTGGTTTAACACGTTCCTCCTATAATTCACCCCTCCACTTT.

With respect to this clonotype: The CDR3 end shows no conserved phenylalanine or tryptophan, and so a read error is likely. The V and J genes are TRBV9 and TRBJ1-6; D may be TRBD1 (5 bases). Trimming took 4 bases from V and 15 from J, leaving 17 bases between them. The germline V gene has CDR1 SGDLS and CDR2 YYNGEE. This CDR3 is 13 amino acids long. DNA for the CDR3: TGTGCCAGCAGCTCAACGGGGGATACCAACCTCCACCTT. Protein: CASSSTGDTNLHL.

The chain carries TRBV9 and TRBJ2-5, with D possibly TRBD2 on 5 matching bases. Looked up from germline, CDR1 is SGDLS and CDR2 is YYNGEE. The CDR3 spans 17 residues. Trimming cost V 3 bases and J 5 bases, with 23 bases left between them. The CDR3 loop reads CASSAAVVRSHGETQYF. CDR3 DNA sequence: TGTGCCAGCAGCGCAGCGGTTGTGCGGAGCCATGGCGAGACCCAGTACTTC.

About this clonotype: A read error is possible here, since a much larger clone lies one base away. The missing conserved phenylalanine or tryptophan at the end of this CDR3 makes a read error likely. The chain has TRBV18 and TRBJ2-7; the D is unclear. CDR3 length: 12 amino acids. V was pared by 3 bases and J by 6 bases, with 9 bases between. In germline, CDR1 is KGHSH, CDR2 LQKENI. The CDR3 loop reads CASSPGGTEQYS. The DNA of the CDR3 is TGTGCCAGCTCACCGGGCGGAACCGAGCAGTACTCC.

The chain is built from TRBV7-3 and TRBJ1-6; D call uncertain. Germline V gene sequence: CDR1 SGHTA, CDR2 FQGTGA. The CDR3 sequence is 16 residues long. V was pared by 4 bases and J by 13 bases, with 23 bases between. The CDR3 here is CASSSSPGSYNYPLHF. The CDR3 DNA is TGTGCCAGCAGCTCTTCCCCGGGCTCCTATAATTACCCCCTCCACTTT.

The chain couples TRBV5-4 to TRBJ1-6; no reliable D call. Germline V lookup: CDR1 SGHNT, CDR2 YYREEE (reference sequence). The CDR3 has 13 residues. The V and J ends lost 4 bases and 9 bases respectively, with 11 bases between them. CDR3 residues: CASSPDIVSPLHF. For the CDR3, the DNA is TGTGCCAGCAGCCCCGATATCGTTTCACCCCTCCACTTT.

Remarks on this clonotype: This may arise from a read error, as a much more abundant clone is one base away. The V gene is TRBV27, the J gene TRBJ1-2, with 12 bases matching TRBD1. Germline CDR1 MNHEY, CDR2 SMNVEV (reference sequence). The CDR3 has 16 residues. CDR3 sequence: CASSFAGGQGAYGCTF. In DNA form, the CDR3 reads TGTGCCAGCAGTTTTGCAGGGGGACAGGGGGCATATGGCTGCACCTTC.